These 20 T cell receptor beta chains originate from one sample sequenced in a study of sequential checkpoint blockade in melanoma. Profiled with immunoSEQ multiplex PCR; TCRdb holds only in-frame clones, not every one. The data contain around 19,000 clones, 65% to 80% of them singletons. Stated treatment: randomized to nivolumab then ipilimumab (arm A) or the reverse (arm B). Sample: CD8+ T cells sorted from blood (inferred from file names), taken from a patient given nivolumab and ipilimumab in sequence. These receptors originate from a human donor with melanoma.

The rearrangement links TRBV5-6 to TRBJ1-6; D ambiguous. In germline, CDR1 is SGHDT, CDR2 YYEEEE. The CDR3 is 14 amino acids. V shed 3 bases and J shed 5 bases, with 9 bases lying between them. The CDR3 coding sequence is TGTGCCAGCAGCTACGGAGCTAATAATTCACCCCTCCACTTT. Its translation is CASSYGANNSPLHF.

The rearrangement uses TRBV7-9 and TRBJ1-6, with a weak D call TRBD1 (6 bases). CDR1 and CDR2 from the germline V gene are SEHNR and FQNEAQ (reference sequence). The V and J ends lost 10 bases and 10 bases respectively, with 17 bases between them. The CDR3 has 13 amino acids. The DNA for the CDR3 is TGTGCCACAAGGGAGGGGGAGGAGTCACCCCTCCACTTT. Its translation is CATREGEESPLHF.

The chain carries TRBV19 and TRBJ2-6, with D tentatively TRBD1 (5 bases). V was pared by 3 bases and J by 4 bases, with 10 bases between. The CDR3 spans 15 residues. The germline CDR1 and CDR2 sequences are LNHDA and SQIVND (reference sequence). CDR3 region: CASSINRPGANVLTF. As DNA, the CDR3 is TGTGCCAGTAGTATCAACAGGCCCGGGGCCAACGTCCTGACTTTC. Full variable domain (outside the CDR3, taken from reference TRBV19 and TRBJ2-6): DGGITQSPKYLFRKEGQNVTLSCEQNLNHDAMYWYRQDPGQGLRLIYYSQIVNDFQKGDIAEGYSVSREKKESFPLTVTSAQKNPTAFYLCASSINRPGANVLTFGAGSRLTVL.

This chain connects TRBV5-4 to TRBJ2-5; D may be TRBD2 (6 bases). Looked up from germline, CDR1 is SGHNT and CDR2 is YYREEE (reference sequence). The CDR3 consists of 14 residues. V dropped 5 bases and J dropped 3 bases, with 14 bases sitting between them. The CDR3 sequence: CASSRRADKETQYF. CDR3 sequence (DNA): TGTGCCAGCAGTAGGAGGGCGGACAAAGAGACCCAGTACTTC.

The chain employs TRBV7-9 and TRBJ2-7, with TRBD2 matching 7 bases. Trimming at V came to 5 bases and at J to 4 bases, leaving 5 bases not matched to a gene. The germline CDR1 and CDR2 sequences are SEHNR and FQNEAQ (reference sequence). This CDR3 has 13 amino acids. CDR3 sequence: CASSHGTIYEQYV. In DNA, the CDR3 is TGTGCCAGCAGCCACGGGACTATTTACGAGCAGTACGTC.

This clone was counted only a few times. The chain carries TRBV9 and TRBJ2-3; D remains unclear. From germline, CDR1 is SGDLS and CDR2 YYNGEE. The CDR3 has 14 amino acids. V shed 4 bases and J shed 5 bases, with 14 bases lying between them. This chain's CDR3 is CASSPDRLEDTQYF. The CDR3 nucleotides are TGTGCCAGCAGCCCTGACCGACTCGAAGATACGCAGTATTTT.

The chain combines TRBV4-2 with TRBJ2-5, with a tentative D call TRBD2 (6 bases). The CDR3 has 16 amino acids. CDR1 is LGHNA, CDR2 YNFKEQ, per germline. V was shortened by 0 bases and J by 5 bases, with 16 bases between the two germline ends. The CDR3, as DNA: TGTGCCAGCAGCCAAGAGGCGGGATCCCTGGGGGAGACCCAGTACTTC. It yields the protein CASSQEAGSLGETQYF.

The CDR3 DNA follows: TGTGCCAGCAGTATTTCAGACACCCCCGGCGAAAAACTGTTTTTT. This translates into CASSISDTPGEKLFF. V gene TRBV25-1 combines with J gene TRBJ1-4; D uncertain. Germline V gene sequence: CDR1 MGHDK, CDR2 SYGVNS. The CDR3 length is 15 residues. Trimming removed 5 bases from V and 8 bases from J, with 18 bases in between.

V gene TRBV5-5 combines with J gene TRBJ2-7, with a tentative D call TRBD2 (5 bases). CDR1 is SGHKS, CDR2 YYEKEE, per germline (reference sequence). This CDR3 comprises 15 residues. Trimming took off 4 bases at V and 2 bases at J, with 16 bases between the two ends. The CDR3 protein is CASSQERASPYEQYF. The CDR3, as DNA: TGTGCCAGCAGCCAAGAGAGAGCTAGCCCCTACGAGCAGTACTTC.

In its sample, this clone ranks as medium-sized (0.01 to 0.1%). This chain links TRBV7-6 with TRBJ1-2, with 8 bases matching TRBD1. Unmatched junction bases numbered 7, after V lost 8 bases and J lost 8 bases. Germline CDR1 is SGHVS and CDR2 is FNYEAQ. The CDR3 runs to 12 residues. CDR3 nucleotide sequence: TGTGCCAGCCGCGGACAGGGCTCGGGCTACACCTTC. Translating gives CASRGQGSGYTF.

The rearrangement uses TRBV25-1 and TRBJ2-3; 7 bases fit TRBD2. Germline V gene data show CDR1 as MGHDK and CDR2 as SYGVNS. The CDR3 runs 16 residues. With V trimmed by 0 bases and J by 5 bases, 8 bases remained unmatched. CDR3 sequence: CASSEYRGGVKDTQYF. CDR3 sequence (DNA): TGTGCCAGCAGTGAATATAGGGGAGGGGTTAAAGATACGCAGTATTTT.

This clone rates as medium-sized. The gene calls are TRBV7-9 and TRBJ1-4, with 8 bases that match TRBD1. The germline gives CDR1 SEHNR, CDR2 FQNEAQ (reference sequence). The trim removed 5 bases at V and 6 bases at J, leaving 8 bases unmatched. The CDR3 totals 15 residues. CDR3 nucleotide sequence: TGTGCCAGCAGCCCCCCGACAGGGGAAGATGAAAAACTGTTTTTT. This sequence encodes CASSPPTGEDEKLFF.

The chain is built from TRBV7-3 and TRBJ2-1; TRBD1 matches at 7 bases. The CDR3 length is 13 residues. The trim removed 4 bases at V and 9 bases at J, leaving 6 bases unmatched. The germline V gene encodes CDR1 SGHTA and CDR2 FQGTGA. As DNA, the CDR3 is TGTGCCAGCAGCTGGGCACAGGGGAGTGAGCAGTTCTTC. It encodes CASSWAQGSEQFF.

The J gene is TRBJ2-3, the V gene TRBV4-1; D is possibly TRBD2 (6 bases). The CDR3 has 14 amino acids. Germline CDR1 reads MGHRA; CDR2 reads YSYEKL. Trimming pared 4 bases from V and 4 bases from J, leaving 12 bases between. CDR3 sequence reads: CASSRAGEADTQYF. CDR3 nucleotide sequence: TGCGCCAGCAGCCGGGCTGGGGAGGCAGATACGCAGTATTTT.

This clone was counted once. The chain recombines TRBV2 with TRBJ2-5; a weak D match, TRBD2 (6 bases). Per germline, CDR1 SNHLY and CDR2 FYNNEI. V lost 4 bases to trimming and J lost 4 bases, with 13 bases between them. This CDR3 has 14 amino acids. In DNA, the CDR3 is TGTGCCAGCAGTGCTAGGGTGGGGGGAGAGACCCAGTACTTC. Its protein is CASSARVGGETQYF.

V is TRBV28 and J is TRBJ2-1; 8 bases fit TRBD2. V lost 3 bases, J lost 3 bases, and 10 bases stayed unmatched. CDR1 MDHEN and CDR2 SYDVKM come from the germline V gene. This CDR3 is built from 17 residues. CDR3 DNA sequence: TGTGCCAGCAGTTTCCTTCTTAGCGGGACTAACTACAATGAGCAGTTCTTC. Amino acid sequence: CASSFLLSGTNYNEQFF.

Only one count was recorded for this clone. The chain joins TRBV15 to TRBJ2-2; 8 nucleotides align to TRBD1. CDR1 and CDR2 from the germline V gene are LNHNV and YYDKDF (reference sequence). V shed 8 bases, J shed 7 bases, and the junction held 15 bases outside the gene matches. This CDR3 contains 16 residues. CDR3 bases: TGTGCCACCCGAACTAGAGACAGGGGTATTATCGGGGAGCTGTTTTTT. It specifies CATRTRDRGIIGELFF.

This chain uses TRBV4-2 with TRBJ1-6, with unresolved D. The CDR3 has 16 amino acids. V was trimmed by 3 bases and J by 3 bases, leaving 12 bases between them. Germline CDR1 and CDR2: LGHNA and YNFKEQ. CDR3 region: CASSQEAQRYNSPLHF. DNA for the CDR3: TGTGCCAGCAGCCAGGAGGCACAGCGCTATAATTCACCCCTCCACTTT.

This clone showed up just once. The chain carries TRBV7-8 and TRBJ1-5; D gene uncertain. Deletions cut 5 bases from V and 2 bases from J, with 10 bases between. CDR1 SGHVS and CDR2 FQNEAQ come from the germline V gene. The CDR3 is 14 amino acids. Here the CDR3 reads CASSDMPGNQPQHF. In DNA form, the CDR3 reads TGTGCCAGCAGCGACATGCCGGGCAATCAGCCCCAGCATTTT.

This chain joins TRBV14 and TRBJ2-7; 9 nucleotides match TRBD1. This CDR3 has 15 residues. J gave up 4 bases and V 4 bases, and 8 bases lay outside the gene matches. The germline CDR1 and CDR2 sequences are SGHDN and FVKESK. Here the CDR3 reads CASSLGTGWKYEQYF. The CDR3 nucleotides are TGTGCCAGCAGCCTCGGGACAGGGTGGAAATACGAGCAGTACTTC.